This TCR beta chain is from a study of blood T cell repertoires in COVID-19. Study-level information: COVID-19 samples, acute and convalescent, were from the United States, Italy and Spain. PBMCs, B-cell-depleted T cells, or T cells provided the cDNA or gDNA that made up the material.

In the original analysis: Amplifying reference gene primers gave estimates of nucleated cell counts. Here immunoSEQ multiplex PCR was the method, and the copy in TCRdb shows in-frame clones only, minus some. For V, J and clone size, that table is used; D and trimming come from the DNA. The sample records approximately 140,000 clones, approximately 82% being singletons. Between the trimmed V and J ends, which lost 6 bases and 8 bases, there was a span of 16 bases. Looked up from germline, CDR1 is MGHRA and CDR2 is YSYEKL. CDR3 size: 14 residues. The sample comprised peripheral blood. The rearrangement links TRBV4-1 to TRBJ1-4, with TRBD1 as a possible D gene (5 bases). The clonotype was recovered from a human donor with acute or convalescent COVID-19. The donor label of this sample is uncertain. CDR3 sequence reads: CASRQDQGGEKLFF. CDR3 nucleotides: TGCGCCAGCAGGCAGGACCAGGGAGGCGAAAAACTGTTTTTT.